The table lists the clone carrying this T cell receptor beta chain with a few counts. What it binds is not known. The sample originates from a study of OX40 agonist ivuxolimab in advanced cancers. Looking at the study overall: Approximately 41% of patients had received prior checkpoint inhibitor therapy.

Notes on the study in general: In the expanded peripheral T cells, antigen specificity was never determined.

Profiling relied on immunoSEQ multiplex PCR, and the TCRdb table lists in-frame clones only, not all of them. Among 80,000 to 85,000 clones listed, about 80% were seen once. The receptor's source is an adult with an advanced solid tumor such as melanoma, head and neck, liver or kidney cancer. The sample in question was CD4+ or CD8+ T cells sorted from blood, obtained in a trial of the OX40 agonist ivuxolimab.

The CDR3 sequence: CASSSPDRGQETQYF. In nucleotides, the CDR3 is TGTGCCAGCAGTTCCCCGGACAGGGGCCAAGAGACCCAGTACTTC. The chain combines TRBV6-6 with TRBJ2-5; 9 bases fit TRBD1. In germline, CDR1 is MNHNY, CDR2 SVGAGI (reference sequence). J was trimmed by 1 base and V by 4 bases; bases with no gene match: 4. This CDR3 has 15 residues.